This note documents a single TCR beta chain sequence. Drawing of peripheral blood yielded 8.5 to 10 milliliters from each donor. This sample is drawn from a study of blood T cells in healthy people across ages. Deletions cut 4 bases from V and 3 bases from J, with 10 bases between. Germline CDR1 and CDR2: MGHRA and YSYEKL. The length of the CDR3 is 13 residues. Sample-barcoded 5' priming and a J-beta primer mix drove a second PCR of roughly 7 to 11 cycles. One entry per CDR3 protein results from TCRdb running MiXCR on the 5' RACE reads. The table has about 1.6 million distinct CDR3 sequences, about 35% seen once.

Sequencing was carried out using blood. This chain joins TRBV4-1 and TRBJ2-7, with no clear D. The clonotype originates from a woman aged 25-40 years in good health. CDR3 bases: TGCGCCAGCAGCCCCCTGGGATTCTACGAGCAGTACTTC. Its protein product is CASSPLGFYEQYF.